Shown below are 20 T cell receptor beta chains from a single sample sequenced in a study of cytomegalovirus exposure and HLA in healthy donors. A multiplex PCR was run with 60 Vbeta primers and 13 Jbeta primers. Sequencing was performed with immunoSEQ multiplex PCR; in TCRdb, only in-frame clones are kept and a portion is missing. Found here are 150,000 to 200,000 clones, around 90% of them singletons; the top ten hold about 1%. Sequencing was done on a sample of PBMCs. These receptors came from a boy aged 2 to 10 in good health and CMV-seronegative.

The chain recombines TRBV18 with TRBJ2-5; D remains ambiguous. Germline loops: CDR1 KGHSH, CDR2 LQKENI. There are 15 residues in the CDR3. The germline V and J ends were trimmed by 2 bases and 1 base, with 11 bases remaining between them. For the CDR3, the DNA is TGTGCCAGCTCACCATTTCAGCGAAGCCAAGAGACCCAGTACTTC. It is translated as CASSPFQRSQETQYF.

DNA of the CDR3: TGTGCCAGCAGTGAAGGGGTCGCCTTGAACACTGAAGCTTTCTTT. Residues: CASSEGVALNTEAFF. The V call is TRBV6-4, the J call TRBJ1-1; possible D gene TRBD1, 5 bases. In germline, CDR1 is MRHNA, CDR2 SNTAGT. Trimming took off 3 bases at V and 0 bases at J, with 11 bases between the two ends. The CDR3 has 15 amino acids.

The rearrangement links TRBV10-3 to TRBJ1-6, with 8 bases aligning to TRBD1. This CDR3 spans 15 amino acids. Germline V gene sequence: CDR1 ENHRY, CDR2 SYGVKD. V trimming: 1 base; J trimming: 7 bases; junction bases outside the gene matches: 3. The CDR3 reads CAISELDRANSPLHF. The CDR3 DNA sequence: TGTGCCATCAGTGAGTTGGACAGGGCGAATTCACCCCTCCACTTT.

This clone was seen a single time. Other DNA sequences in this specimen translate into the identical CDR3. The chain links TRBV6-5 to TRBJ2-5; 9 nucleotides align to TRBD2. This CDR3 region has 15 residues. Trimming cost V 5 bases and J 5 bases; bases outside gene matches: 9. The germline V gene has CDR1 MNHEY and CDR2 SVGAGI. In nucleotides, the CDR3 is TGTGCCAGCAGTCTCTGGGGCGGGAGGGGGGAGACCCAGTACTTC. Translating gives CASSLWGGRGETQYF.

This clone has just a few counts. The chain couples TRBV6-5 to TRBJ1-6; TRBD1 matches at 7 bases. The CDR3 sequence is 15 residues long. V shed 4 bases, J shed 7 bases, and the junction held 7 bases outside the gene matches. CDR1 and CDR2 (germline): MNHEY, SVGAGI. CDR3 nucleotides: TGTGCCAGCAGTTCCACGGGACAGCCAAATTCACCCCTCCACTTT. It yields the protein CASSSTGQPNSPLHF.

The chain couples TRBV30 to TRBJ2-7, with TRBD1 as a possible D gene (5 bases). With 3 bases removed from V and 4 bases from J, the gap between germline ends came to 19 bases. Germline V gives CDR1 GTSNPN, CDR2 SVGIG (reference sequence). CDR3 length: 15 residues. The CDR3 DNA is TGTGCCTGGAGAGATGACAGTCTTTTTAGGTACGAGCAGTACTTC. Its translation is CAWRDDSLFRYEQYF. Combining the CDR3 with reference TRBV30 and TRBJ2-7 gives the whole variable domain SQTIHQWPATLVQPVGSPLSLECTVEGTSNPNLYWYRQAAGRGLQLLFYSVGIGQISSEVPQNLSASRPQDRQFILSSKKLLLSDSGFYLCAWRDDSLFRYEQYFGPGTRLTVT.

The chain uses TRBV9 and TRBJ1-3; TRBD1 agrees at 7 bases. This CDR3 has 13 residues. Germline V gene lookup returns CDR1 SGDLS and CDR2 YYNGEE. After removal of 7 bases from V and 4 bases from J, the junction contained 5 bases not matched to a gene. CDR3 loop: CASDTGDGNTIYF. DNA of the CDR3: TGTGCCAGCGACACAGGGGACGGAAACACCATATATTTT.

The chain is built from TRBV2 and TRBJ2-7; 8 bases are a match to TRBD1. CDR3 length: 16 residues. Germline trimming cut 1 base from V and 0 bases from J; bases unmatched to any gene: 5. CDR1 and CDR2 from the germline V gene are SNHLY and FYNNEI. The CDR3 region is CASSEGLTGASYEQYF. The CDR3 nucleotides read TGTGCCAGCAGTGAAGGGTTGACAGGGGCCTCCTACGAGCAGTACTTC.

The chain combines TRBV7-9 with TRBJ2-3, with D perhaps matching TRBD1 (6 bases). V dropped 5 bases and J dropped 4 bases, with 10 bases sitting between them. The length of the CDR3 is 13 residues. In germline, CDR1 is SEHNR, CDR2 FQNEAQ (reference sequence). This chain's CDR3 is CASSRSGADTQYF. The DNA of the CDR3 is TGTGCCAGCAGCCGGTCAGGGGCAGATACGCAGTATTTT. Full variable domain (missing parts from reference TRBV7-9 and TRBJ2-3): DTGVSQNPRHKITKRGQNVTFRCDPISEHNRLYWYRQTLGQGPEFLTYFQNEAQLEKSRLLSDRFSAERPKGSFSTLEIQRTEQGDSAMYLCASSRSGADTQYFGPGTRLTVL.

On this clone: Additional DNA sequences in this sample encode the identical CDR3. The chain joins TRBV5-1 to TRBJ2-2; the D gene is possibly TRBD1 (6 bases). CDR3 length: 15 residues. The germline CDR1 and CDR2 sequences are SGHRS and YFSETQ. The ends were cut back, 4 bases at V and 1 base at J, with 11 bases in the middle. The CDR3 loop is CASSDRTGNTGELFF. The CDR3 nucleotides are TGCGCCAGCAGCGACAGGACCGGGAACACCGGGGAGCTGTTTTTT.

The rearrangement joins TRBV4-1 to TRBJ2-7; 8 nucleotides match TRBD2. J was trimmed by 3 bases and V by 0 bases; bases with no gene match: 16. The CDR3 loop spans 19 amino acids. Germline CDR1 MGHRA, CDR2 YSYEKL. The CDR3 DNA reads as TGCGCCAGCAGCCAAGATAGGCTAGCGGGCCAAATTAAACACTACGAGCAGTACTTC. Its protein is CASSQDRLAGQIKHYEQYF.

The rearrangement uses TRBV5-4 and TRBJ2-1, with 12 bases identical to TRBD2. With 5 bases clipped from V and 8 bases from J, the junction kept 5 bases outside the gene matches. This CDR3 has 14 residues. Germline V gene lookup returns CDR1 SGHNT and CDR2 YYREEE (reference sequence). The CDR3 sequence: CASRLAGGRYEQFF. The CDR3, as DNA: TGTGCCAGCAGACTAGCGGGAGGACGTTATGAGCAGTTCTTC. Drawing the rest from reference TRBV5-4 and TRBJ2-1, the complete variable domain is ETGVTQSPTHLIKTRGQQVTLRCSSQSGHNTVSWYQQALGQGPQFIFQYYREEENGRGNFPPRFSGLQFPNYSSELNVNALELDDSALYLCASRLAGGRYEQFFGPGTRLTVL.

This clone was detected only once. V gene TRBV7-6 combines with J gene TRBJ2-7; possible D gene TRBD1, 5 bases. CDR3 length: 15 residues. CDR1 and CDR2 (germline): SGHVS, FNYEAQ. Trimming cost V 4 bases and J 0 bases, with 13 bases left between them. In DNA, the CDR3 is TGTGCCAGCAGCTCCCTAAAGGGGAACTCCTACGAGCAGTACTTC. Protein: CASSSLKGNSYEQYF.

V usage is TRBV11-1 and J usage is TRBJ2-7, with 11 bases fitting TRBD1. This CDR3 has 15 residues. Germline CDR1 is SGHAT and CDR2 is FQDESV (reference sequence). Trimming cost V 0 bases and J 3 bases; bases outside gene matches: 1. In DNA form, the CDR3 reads TGTGCCAGCAGCTTAGCGGGGACAGGGGGCTACGAGCAGTACTTC. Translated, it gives CASSLAGTGGYEQYF. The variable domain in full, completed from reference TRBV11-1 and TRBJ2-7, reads EAEVAQSPRYKITEKSQAVAFWCDPISGHATLYWYRQILGQGPELLVQFQDESVVDDSQLPKDRFSAERLKGVDSTLKIQPAELGDSAMYLCASSLAGTGGYEQYFGPGTRLTVT.

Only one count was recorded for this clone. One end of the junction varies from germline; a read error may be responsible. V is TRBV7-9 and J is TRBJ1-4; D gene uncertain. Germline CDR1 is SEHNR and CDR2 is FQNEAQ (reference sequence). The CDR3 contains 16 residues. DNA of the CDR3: TGTTCCAGCAGCCCGAGAGCCACGAACGTCTATGAAAAACTGTTTTTT. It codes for CSSSPRATNVYEKLFF. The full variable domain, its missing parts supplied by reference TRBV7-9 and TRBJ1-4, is DTGVSQNPRHKITKRGQNVTFRCDPISEHNRLYWYRQTLGQGPEFLTYFQNEAQLEKSRLLSDRFSAERPKGSFSTLEIQRTEQGDSAMYLCSSSPRATNVYEKLFFGSGTQLSVL.

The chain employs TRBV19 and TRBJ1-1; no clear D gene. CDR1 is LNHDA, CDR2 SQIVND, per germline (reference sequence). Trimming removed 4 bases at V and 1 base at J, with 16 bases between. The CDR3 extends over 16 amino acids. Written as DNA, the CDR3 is TGTGCCAGTAGTACGGAGATCTCAAGAAAGAACACTGAAGCTTTCTTT. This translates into CASSTEISRKNTEAFF.

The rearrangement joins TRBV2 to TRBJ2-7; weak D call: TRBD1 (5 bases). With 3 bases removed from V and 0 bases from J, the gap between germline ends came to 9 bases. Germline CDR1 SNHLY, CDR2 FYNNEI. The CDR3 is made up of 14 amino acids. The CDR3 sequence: CASSEQGSSYEQYF. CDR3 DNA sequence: TGTGCCAGCAGTGAGCAGGGTAGCTCCTACGAGCAGTACTTC.

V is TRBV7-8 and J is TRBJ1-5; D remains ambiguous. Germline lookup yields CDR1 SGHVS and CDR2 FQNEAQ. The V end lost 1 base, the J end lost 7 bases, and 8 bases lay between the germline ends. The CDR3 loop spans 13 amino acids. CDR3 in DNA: TGTGCCAGCAGCTTAGACGGGGAACAGCCCCAGCATTTT. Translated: CASSLDGEQPQHF.

The CDR3 protein is CASSEVIAGVPFF. The CDR3 coding sequence is TGTGCCAGCAGTGAGGTTATAGCGGGAGTTCCGTTCTTC. The chain carries TRBV6-5 and TRBJ2-1; 9 bases align to TRBD2. The CDR3 has 13 residues. Trimming cost V 5 bases and J 15 bases; bases outside gene matches: 11. Germline loops: CDR1 MNHEY, CDR2 SVGAGI.

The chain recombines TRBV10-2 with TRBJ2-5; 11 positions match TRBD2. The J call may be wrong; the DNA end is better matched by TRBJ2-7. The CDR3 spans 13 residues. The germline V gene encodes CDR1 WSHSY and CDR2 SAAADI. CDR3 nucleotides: TGCGCCAGCAGTGGACTAGCGGGACGCGAGCAGTACTTC. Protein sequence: CASSGLAGREQYF.